Presented here are 20 T cell receptor beta chains from one specimen sequenced in a study of blood T cell repertoires in COVID-19. Profiling relied on immunoSEQ multiplex PCR, and the TCRdb table lists in-frame clones only, not all of them. Here the sample spans 240,000 or so clones, roughly 83% being singletons. The sequencing input was peripheral blood. The receptors shown here come from a woman aged 80 or older with acute or convalescent COVID-19.

The chain couples TRBV28 to TRBJ1-5; 9 nucleotides line up with TRBD1. The trim removed 7 bases at V and 5 bases at J, leaving 24 bases unmatched. The CDR3 covers 20 residues. The V gene's germline CDR1 is MDHEN and CDR2 SYDVKM. CDR3 DNA sequence: TGTGCCAGCAAGCGCTCCTACCTTGGGACAGGGTATGTAGGGGATCAGCCCCAGCATTTT. As protein: CASKRSYLGTGYVGDQPQHF.

This sequence joins TRBV12-3 or TRBV12-4 and TRBJ1-5; D unresolved. V lost 6 bases to trimming and J lost 5 bases, with 8 bases between them. The length of the CDR3 is 12 residues. This chain's CDR3 is CASSVGDQPQHF. CDR3 DNA sequence: TGTGCCAGCAGCGTAGGAGATCAGCCCCAGCATTTT.

The chain combines TRBV5-4 with TRBJ2-3, with TRBD1 matching 9 bases. The CDR3 loop spans 16 amino acids. Germline V lookup: CDR1 SGHNT, CDR2 YYREEE (reference sequence). V shed 4 bases, J shed 3 bases, and the junction held 9 bases outside the gene matches. CDR3 region: CASSIPGQGWTDTQYF. In nucleotides, the CDR3 is TGTGCCAGCAGCATCCCCGGACAGGGGTGGACAGATACGCAGTATTTT.

The chain employs TRBV18 and TRBJ1-1; weak D call: TRBD1 (5 bases). CDR3 length equals 14 residues. Trimming stripped 3 bases from V and 5 bases from J, with 13 bases between. The germline V gene has CDR1 KGHSH and CDR2 LQKENI. The chain's CDR3 is CASSPRTGETEAFF. The CDR3 DNA reads as TGTGCCAGCTCACCCAGGACGGGGGAGACTGAAGCTTTCTTT.

This rearrangement joins TRBV27 to TRBJ2-1; 7 nucleotides match TRBD1. The V gene's germline CDR1 is MNHEY and CDR2 SMNVEV (reference sequence). Trimming cost V 6 bases and J 11 bases; bases outside gene matches: 16. The CDR3 loop spans 15 amino acids. The CDR3 nucleotides are TGTGCCAGCAGCCAAGACAGGGTCAGGTGGGGGAAGCAGTTCTTC. As protein: CASSQDRVRWGKQFF.

This clone was seen a few times. The V gene is TRBV3-1 (or the pseudogene TRBV3-2), the J gene TRBJ1-2; 9 bases map to TRBD1. V dropped 3 bases and J dropped 7; count of bases not matched to a gene: 6. Per germline, CDR1 LGHDT and CDR2 YNNKEL (reference sequence). This CDR3 spans 14 amino acids. In DNA form, the CDR3 reads TGTGCCAGCAGCCAGGGACAGGGATTACGTGGCTACACCTTC. Translated, it gives CASSQGQGLRGYTF.

The chain links TRBV14 to TRBJ1-1; D may be TRBD1 (6 bases). CDR1 is SGHDN and CDR2 is FVKESK in the germline V gene. The V end was cut by 4 bases, the J end by 4 bases, with 13 bases between. This CDR3 contains 14 residues. The CDR3 reads CASSPRGLGTEAFF. The CDR3 DNA reads as TGTGCCAGCAGCCCGCGGGGGCTGGGCACTGAAGCTTTCTTT.

The chain has TRBV4-1 and TRBJ1-5; the D gene is possibly TRBD1 (6 bases). V shed 2 bases and J shed 4 bases, with 12 bases lying between them. Germline-derived CDR1 and CDR2 are MGHRA and YSYEKL. The CDR3 spans 15 residues. The CDR3 coding sequence is TGCGCCAGCAGCCAAACAGGGAGGGCTAATCAGCCCCAGCATTTT. Protein sequence: CASSQTGRANQPQHF.

There are a few counts of this clone. This chain uses TRBV7-9 with TRBJ1-6; TRBD1 matches at 8 bases. The germline gives CDR1 SEHNR, CDR2 FQNEAQ (reference sequence). This CDR3 contains 15 residues. V lost 3 bases, J lost 10 bases, and 8 bases stayed unmatched. Here the CDR3 reads CASSFPDRDHSPLHF. The DNA for the CDR3 is TGTGCCAGCAGCTTCCCGGACAGGGATCACTCACCCCTCCACTTT.

The rearrangement links TRBV4-1 to TRBJ1-3; a weak D match, TRBD1 (5 bases). CDR3 length: 18 residues. Trimming stripped 1 base from V and 3 bases from J, with 19 bases between. Germline V CDR1 and CDR2: MGHRA, YSYEKL. The CDR3 here is CASSQVSAANRGGNTIYF. The CDR3 region has the DNA TGCGCCAGCAGCCAAGTTTCGGCGGCCAATAGGGGTGGAAACACCATATATTTT.

CDR3 DNA sequence: TGTGCCAGCAGTCCTCATTCCTCCGGACAGCCTTACGAGCAGTACTTC. It translates to CASSPHSSGQPYEQYF. V gene TRBV27 combines with J gene TRBJ2-7, with D possibly TRBD1 on 6 matching bases. This CDR3 is built from 16 residues. Germline CDR1 is MNHEY and CDR2 is SMNVEV (reference sequence). V was clipped by 5 bases and J by 4 bases, with 21 bases between them.

The chain has TRBV2 and TRBJ2-3; 15 nucleotides match TRBD2. The V gene's germline CDR1 is SNHLY and CDR2 FYNNEI. Unmatched junction bases numbered 3, after V lost 4 bases and J lost 4 bases. CDR3 length: 16 residues. The CDR3 loop is CASSVGTSGGSDTQYF. DNA of the CDR3: TGTGCCAGCAGTGTCGGGACTAGCGGGGGGTCAGATACGCAGTATTTT.

The chain recombines TRBV20-1 with TRBJ2-1, with 11 bases that match TRBD2. V lost 3 bases to trimming and J lost 0 bases; unmatched junction nucleotides: 1. CDR1 is DFQATT and CDR2 is SNEGSKA in the germline V gene (reference sequence). The CDR3 totals 15 residues. The CDR3 nucleotides are TGCAGTGCTAGTCTAGCGGGGGGCTCCTACAATGAGCAGTTCTTC. Translation gives CSASLAGGSYNEQFF.

The V call is TRBV15, the J call TRBJ2-7; D is unresolved. The CDR3 covers 15 residues. Per the germline V gene, CDR1 is LNHNV and CDR2 is YYDKDF (reference sequence). V gave up 0 bases and J gave up 2 bases, with 11 bases separating them. CDR3 coding DNA: TGTGCCACCAGCAGAGATAACAGCTTGGCCTACGAGCAGTACTTC. Its protein is CATSRDNSLAYEQYF.

This rearrangement joins TRBV19 to TRBJ1-5, with D possibly being TRBD1 (6 bases). The germline CDR1 and CDR2 sequences are LNHDA and SQIVND (reference sequence). Trimming removed 3 bases from V and 4 bases from J, with 16 bases in between. The CDR3 is 16 residues long. The chain's CDR3 is CASSIGGGEFNQPQHF. The CDR3 DNA follows: TGTGCCAGTAGTATTGGCGGGGGCGAATTTAATCAGCCCCAGCATTTT. The whole variable domain, remainder taken from reference TRBV19 and TRBJ1-5, is DGGITQSPKYLFRKEGQNVTLSCEQNLNHDAMYWYRQDPGQGLRLIYYSQIVNDFQKGDIAEGYSVSREKKESFPLTVTSAQKNPTAFYLCASSIGGGEFNQPQHFGDGTRLSIL.

The gene calls are TRBV14 and TRBJ2-7; TRBD1 is a possible D gene (5 bases). Trimming left V 0 bases short and J 13 bases short, with 10 bases between. CDR1 and CDR2 (germline): SGHDN, FVKESK. The CDR3 covers 11 residues. CDR3 loop: CASSQDRVLYF. The CDR3 coding sequence is TGTGCCAGCAGCCAAGACAGGGTCCTATACTTC.

This clone was picked up one time. This chain uses TRBV29-1 with TRBJ2-7; 7 bases agree with TRBD2. Germline loops: CDR1 SQVTM, CDR2 ANQGSEA. V lost 4 bases, J lost 4 bases, and 4 bases stayed unmatched. CDR3 length: 12 residues. The CDR3 DNA sequence: TGCAGCGTTGCCCGCGGGGGTTACGAGCAGTACTTC. Protein: CSVARGGYEQYF.

This clone was seen once. The chain links TRBV28 to TRBJ1-1; 8 nucleotides align to TRBD1. This CDR3 has 16 residues. The ends lost 6 bases at V and 1 base at J; junction bases unmatched: 10. Germline V gives CDR1 MDHEN, CDR2 SYDVKM. The CDR3 sequence: CASRRDRPARNTEAFF. The CDR3 DNA reads as TGTGCCAGCAGGAGGGACAGGCCGGCTAGGAACACTGAAGCTTTCTTT.

On this clone itself: The sample holds other DNA sequences that translate to the same CDR3. The V gene is TRBV28, the J gene TRBJ2-7, with D possibly TRBD2 on 5 matching bases. Germline V CDR1 and CDR2: MDHEN, SYDVKM. V gave up 2 bases and J gave up 2 bases, with 7 bases separating them. The CDR3 sequence is 13 residues long. The CDR3 reads CASSLPGTYEQYF. The DNA for the CDR3 is TGTGCCAGCAGTTTACCGGGGACCTACGAGCAGTACTTC.

As regards this clone: Other nucleotide sequences from this sample produce the same CDR3. V and J are TRBV12-3 or TRBV12-4 and TRBJ2-5; tentatively, D is TRBD1 (7 bases). Trimming pared 4 bases from V and 5 bases from J, leaving 8 bases between. This CDR3 has 12 residues. This CDR3 reads CASSSGGETQYF. The CDR3 nucleotides read TGTGCCAGCAGTTCAGGGGGGGAGACCCAGTACTTC.